The entry that follows covers one TCR beta chain sequence. This CDR3 has 17 amino acids. Trimming removed 3 bases from V and 4 bases from J, with 19 bases in between. Germline CDR1 is LNHDA and CDR2 is SQIVND (reference sequence). These data are taken from a study of regulatory T cells in long-lasting Graves disease. Stated time point: newly diagnosed GD, antithyroid drugs for less than 3 months. With RNA extracted from PBMCs as input, the TCR library was made. The TCR beta library used iRepertoire HTBI primers with Arm-PCR amplification of CDR3. TCRdb independently ran MiXCR on the multiplex PCR reads; one entry per CDR3 protein. In the table there are roughly 400,000 distinct CDR3 sequences, 16% of which are singletons. A further study also used this sample, focusing on T cells in Graves' hyperthyroidism and ophthalmopathy.

This specimen consisted of peripheral blood mononuclear cells (PBMCs), obtained at new diagnosis, from a patient treated with antithyroid drugs. The source is a woman under 30 with Graves disease. The chain carries TRBV19 and TRBJ2-4; a weak D match, TRBD1 (6 bases). The CDR3 DNA sequence: TGTGCCAGTAGTATCAGGGGAGCGGAAGCTTCAAAAAACATTCAGTACTTC. Translating gives CASSIRGAEASKNIQYF.